This T cell receptor (beta chain) emerged from a study of cytotoxic CD8 clonotypes in ibrutinib-treated CLL. On the study more broadly: The average sample held about 260,000 productive templates and 94,082 productive rearrangements. General study points: The study found clonality rose at ibrutinib response, then fell toward baseline at progression.

Sequencing sought depths of 1 in 200,000 to 1 in 1 million T cells. Produced via immunoSEQ multiplex PCR; TCRdb's table is partial and in-frame only. This sample has about 45,000 clones, with 60% to 70% found just once. There are 13 residues in the CDR3. The germline gives CDR1 SGHNT, CDR2 YYREEE (reference sequence). Trimming stripped 3 bases from V and 4 bases from J, with 10 bases between. This clone was recorded a few times. Its antigen is currently unknown. This chain links TRBV5-4 with TRBJ1-1; D may be TRBD1 (6 bases). This TCR was recovered from a human donor with chronic lymphocytic leukemia. Sequenced material: PBMCs, taken after 24 months of ibrutinib treatment. The chain's CDR3 is CASSSTGITEAFF. For the CDR3, the DNA is TGTGCCAGCAGCTCAACAGGGATCACTGAAGCTTTCTTT.